The entry below describes one T cell receptor beta chain. Its target is not known. The PCR contained 60 Vbeta and 13 Jbeta primers. Clones were sequenced by immunoSEQ multiplex PCR, and TCRdb holds only the in-frame ones, with some missing. This table holds approximately 190,000 clones. This specimen comes from a study of cytomegalovirus exposure and HLA in healthy donors. The overall study: Earlier sequencing of 150 million to 200 million T cells yielded roughly 100 million unique TCR beta sequences.

General observations from the study: Further analysis, carried out later, found HLA-associated TCR beta chains more clonally expanded than equally common other chains. Approximately 160 TCR beta chains were listed as cytomegalovirus-associated. A later examination showed that TCR association rates differed by HLA locus, with DRB1 most and HLA-C fewest.

This receptor was obtained from a boy aged 5-17 years in good health and CMV-seronegative. Input material: PBMCs.

The CDR3 bases are TGCGCCAGCAGCTTAGGAGTCCCCAGTGAAAAACTGTTTTTT. This gives the protein CASSLGVPSEKLFF. The chain employs TRBV5-1 and TRBJ1-4; D gene unclear. V was clipped by 2 bases and J by 7 bases, with 12 bases between them. There are 14 residues in the CDR3. Germline values: CDR1 SGHRS, CDR2 YFSETQ.